This TCR beta chain emerged from a study of cytotoxic CD8 clonotypes in ibrutinib-treated CLL. Study in general: Patient counts were some 11 relapsed/refractory, over 14 treatment-naive and some 17 IGHV unmutated. Study-level findings and limits: Public clonotypes, rarely seen, contracted or held steady on treatment. Pretreatment clonality was elevated relative to age-matched healthy donors and paralleled circulating CD8+ T-cell counts.

Measured with immunoSEQ multiplex PCR; TCRdb has only the in-frame clones, and not every one. The sample holds over 110,000 clones, under 95% seen once. About this clone itself: What it binds is unknown.

The CDR3 covers 17 residues. V shed 0 bases, J shed 3 bases, and the junction held 4 bases outside the gene matches. Germline V gives CDR1 SGHTA, CDR2 FQGTGA. The origin of this receptor is a human donor with chronic lymphocytic leukemia. V usage is TRBV7-3 and J usage is TRBJ2-6; 8 bases line up with TRBD2. Sequencing used PBMCs, obtained after 12 months of ibrutinib treatment. The CDR3 sequence is CASSLTSGEYGANVLTF. CDR3 in DNA: TGTGCCAGCAGCTTAACTAGCGGGGAGTATGGGGCCAACGTCCTGACTTTC.